The 10 T cell receptor beta chains given below trace back to one sample, sequenced in a study of blood T cell repertoires in COVID-19. Measured with immunoSEQ multiplex PCR; TCRdb has only the in-frame clones, and not every one. In the table there are about 68,000 clones, 65% to 90% of which are singletons. The sequenced material came from peripheral blood. These receptors were taken from an elderly man with acute or convalescent COVID-19.

V is TRBV28 and J is TRBJ1-4, with D perhaps matching TRBD1 (5 bases). Per the germline V gene, CDR1 is MDHEN and CDR2 is SYDVKM. The length of the CDR3 is 14 residues. V shed 7 bases and J shed 4 bases, with 13 bases lying between them. The DNA for the CDR3 is TGTGCCAGCAAGATTAAAAGGGGTAATGAAAAACTGTTTTTT. It codes for CASKIKRGNEKLFF.

This clone was seen just once. The rearrangement uses TRBV5-4 and TRBJ1-4; 9 nucleotides line up with TRBD1. The germline V gene encodes CDR1 SGHNT and CDR2 YYREEE (reference sequence). V was clipped by 6 bases and J by 7 bases; unmatched bases: 13. The CDR3 totals 16 residues. In nucleotides, the CDR3 is TGTGCCAGCACCACGGATTCACAGGGGGCTGGTGAAAAACTGTTTTTT. It encodes CASTTDSQGAGEKLFF. Using reference TRBV5-4 and TRBJ1-4 for the parts outside the CDR3, the full variable domain is ETGVTQSPTHLIKTRGQQVTLRCSSQSGHNTVSWYQQALGQGPQFIFQYYREEENGRGNFPPRFSGLQFPNYSSELNVNALELDDSALYLCASTTDSQGAGEKLFFGSGTQLSVL.

This clone was counted only a few times. J is TRBJ1-3 and V is TRBV3-1 (or the pseudogene TRBV3-2); D possibly corresponds to TRBD1 (6 bases). Germline V gene lookup returns CDR1 LGHDT and CDR2 YNNKEL (reference sequence). The V end was cut by 4 bases, the J end by 3 bases, with 16 bases between. CDR3 length equals 16 residues. The CDR3 nucleotides read TGTGCCAGCAGCCCGACAAGCGCCAGGGGTGGAAACACCATATATTTT. Protein sequence: CASSPTSARGGNTIYF.

The chain has TRBV6-2 or TRBV6-3 and TRBJ2-7; D gene uncertain. The CDR3 loop spans 15 amino acids. From germline, CDR1 is MNHEY and CDR2 SVGEGT. The V end lost 2 bases, the J end lost 1 base, and 12 bases lay between the germline ends. DNA of the CDR3: TGTGCCAGCAGTTACCCCGGAGCTGGGTCCTACGAGCAGTACTTC. This translates into CASSYPGAGSYEQYF.

The chain has TRBV9 and TRBJ2-1; D is perhaps TRBD2 (6 bases). CDR1 is SGDLS and CDR2 is YYNGEE in the germline V gene. The CDR3 runs to 16 residues. The ends were cut back, 3 bases at V and 1 base at J, with 14 bases in the middle. The CDR3 is CASSAVRGGSYNEQFF. The CDR3 region has the DNA TGTGCCAGCAGCGCTGTTAGGGGAGGTTCCTACAATGAGCAGTTCTTC.

CDR3 bases: TGTGCCAGCAGCCAAGACGGGACAGTCAATCAGCCCCAGCATTTT. This translates into CASSQDGTVNQPQHF. The V and J genes are TRBV3-1 (or the pseudogene TRBV3-2) and TRBJ1-5; 7 bases map to TRBD1. Unmatched junction bases numbered 2, after V lost 0 bases and J lost 3 bases. The CDR3 spans 15 residues. The germline V gene encodes CDR1 LGHDT and CDR2 YNNKEL (reference sequence).

V is TRBV5-1 and J is TRBJ2-6, with TRBD2 as a possible D gene (5 bases). The germline gives CDR1 SGHRS, CDR2 YFSETQ. The CDR3 covers 16 residues. V was clipped by 4 bases and J by 0 bases, with 11 bases between them. CDR3 loop: CASSPGLFSGANVLTF. The CDR3 coding sequence is TGCGCCAGCAGCCCCGGACTGTTCTCTGGGGCCAACGTCCTGACTTTC.

The chain uses TRBV18 and TRBJ1-5, with 9 bases fitting TRBD1. J gave up 2 bases and V 2 bases, and 4 bases lay outside the gene matches. CDR3 size: 16 residues. The germline gives CDR1 KGHSH, CDR2 LQKENI. The CDR3 DNA reads TGTGCCAGCTCACCAATGACAGGGGGACGCAATCAGCCCCAGCATTTT. It codes for CASSPMTGGRNQPQHF.

This clone was observed a single time. The chain is built from TRBV5-1 and TRBJ1-3; maybe TRBD1 (5 bases). The germline V gene has CDR1 SGHRS and CDR2 YFSETQ. This CDR3 has 16 amino acids. V was trimmed by 4 bases and J by 1 base, leaving 15 bases between them. The CDR3 nucleotides read TGCGCCAGCAGCCGGGGGAACTCCCTTTCTGGAAACACCATATATTTT. It encodes CASSRGNSLSGNTIYF.

V is TRBV19 and J is TRBJ1-5; tentative D call: TRBD1 (5 bases). This CDR3 has 18 amino acids. V was pared by 8 bases and J by 0 bases, with 23 bases between. Germline CDR1 and CDR2: LNHDA and SQIVND (reference sequence). The CDR3 DNA reads as TGTGCCAGTTCGATAAGGAGACAGATCTTGGATAGCAATCAGCCCCAGCATTTT. Its protein product is CASSIRRQILDSNQPQHF.